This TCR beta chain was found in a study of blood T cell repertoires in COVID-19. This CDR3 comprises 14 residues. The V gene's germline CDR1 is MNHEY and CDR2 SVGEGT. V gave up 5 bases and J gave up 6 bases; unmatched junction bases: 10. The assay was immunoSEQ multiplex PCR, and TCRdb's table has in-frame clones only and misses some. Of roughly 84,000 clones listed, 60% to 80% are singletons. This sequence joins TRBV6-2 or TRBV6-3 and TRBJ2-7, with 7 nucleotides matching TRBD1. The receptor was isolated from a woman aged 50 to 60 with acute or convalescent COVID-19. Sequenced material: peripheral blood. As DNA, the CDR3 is TGTGCCAGCAGTCGAGGACAGGCCCTCTTCGAGCAGTACTTC. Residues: CASSRGQALFEQYF.